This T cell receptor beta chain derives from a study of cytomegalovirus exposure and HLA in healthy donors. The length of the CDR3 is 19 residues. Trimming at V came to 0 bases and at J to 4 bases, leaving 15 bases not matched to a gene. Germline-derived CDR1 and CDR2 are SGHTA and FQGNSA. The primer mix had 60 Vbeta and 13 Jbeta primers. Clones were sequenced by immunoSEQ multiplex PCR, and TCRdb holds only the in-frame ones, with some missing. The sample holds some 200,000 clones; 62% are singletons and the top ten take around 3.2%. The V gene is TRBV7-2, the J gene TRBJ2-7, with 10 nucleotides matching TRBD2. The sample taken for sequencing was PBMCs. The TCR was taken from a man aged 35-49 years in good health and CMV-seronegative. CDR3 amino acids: CASSLAGSGGGSALYEQYF. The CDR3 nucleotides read TGTGCCAGCAGCTTAGCGGGAAGCGGGGGGGGGTCGGCCCTTTACGAGCAGTACTTC. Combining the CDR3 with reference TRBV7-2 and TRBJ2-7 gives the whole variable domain GAGVSQSPSNKVTEKGKDVELRCDPISGHTALYWYRQSLGQGLEFLIYFQGNSAPDKSGLPSDRFSAERTGGSVSTLTIQRTQQEDSAVYLCASSLAGSGGGSALYEQYFGPGTRLTVT.